This T cell receptor (beta chain) was captured by sequencing in a study of sequential checkpoint blockade in melanoma. TCRdb keeps only in-frame clones here, not all; method: immunoSEQ multiplex PCR. The table records some 9,600 clones, about 25% of them present only once. Trimming removed 2 bases at V and 0 bases at J, with 13 bases between. In germline, CDR1 is MNHGY, CDR2 SAAAGT. The CDR3 sequence is 16 residues long. Treatment noted: randomized to nivolumab then ipilimumab (arm A) or the reverse (arm B). This clone is classed as medium-sized. The chain recombines TRBV6-8 with TRBJ1-1, with D uncertain. The clonotype comes from a human donor with melanoma. Specimen: tumor tissue (inferred from file names), collected from a patient given nivolumab and ipilimumab in sequence. CDR3 nucleotide sequence: TGTGCCAGCAGTTACGAATTGGGTAGGATGAACACTGAAGCTTTCTTT. Protein sequence: CASSYELGRMNTEAFF.